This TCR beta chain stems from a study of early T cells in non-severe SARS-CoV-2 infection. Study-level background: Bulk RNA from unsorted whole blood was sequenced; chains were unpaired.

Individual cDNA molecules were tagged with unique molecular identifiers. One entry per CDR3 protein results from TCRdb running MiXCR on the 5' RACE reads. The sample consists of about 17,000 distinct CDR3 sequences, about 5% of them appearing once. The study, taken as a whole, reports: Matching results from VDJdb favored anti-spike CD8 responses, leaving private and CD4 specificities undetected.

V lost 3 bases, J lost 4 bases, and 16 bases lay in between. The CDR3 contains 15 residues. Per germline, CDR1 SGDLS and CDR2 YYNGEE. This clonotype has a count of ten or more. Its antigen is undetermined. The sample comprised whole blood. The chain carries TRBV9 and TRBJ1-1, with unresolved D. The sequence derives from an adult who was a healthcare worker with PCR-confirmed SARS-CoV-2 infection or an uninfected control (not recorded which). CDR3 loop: CASSGSTRFSTEAFF. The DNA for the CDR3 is TGTGCCAGCAGCGGCTCGACTAGGTTCAGCACTGAAGCTTTCTTT.